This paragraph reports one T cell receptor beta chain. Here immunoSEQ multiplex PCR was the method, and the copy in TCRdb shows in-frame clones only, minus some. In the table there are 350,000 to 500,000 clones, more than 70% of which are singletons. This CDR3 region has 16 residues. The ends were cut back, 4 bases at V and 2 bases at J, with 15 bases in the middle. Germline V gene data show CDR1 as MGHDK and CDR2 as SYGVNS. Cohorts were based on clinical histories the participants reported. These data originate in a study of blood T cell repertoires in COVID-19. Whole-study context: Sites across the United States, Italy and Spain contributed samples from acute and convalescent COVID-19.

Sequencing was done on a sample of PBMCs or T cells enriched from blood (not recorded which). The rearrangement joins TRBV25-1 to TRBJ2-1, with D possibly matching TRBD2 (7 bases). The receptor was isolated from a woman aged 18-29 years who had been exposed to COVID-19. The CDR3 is CASSALGGVAYNEQFF. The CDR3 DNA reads TGTGCCAGCAGTGCGCTAGGGGGGGTGGCCTACAATGAGCAGTTCTTC.